The 15 T cell receptor beta chains reported below all come from one sample, sequenced in a study of blood T cell repertoires in COVID-19. Sequenced by immunoSEQ multiplex PCR; TCRdb stores in-frame clones only, minus some. The table shows hundreds of thousands of clones, with about 87% occurring only once. The sequenced material came from PBMCs or T cells enriched from blood (not recorded which). The receptors here all came from a woman aged 45-65 years who had recovered from COVID-19.

The chain carries TRBV9 and TRBJ1-3; D is undetermined. V lost 0 bases and J lost 0, with 4 bases in between. The CDR3 is 14 amino acids. CDR1 is SGDLS and CDR2 is YYNGEE in the germline V gene. The CDR3 DNA reads as TGTGCCAGCAGCGTAGCCCACTCTGGAAACACCATATATTTT. Amino acid sequence: CASSVAHSGNTIYF.

CDR3 DNA: TGTGCCAGCAGCGTGCGACTAGCGGGAAGGAACGAGCAGTACTTC. Its protein is CASSVRLAGRNEQYF. The J gene is TRBJ2-7, the V gene TRBV7-6; TRBD2 aligns across 11 bases. The V gene's germline CDR1 is SGHVS and CDR2 FNYEAQ. V lost 5 bases and J lost 5; bases outside the gene matches: 8. CDR3 length equals 15 residues.

The chain employs TRBV5-4 and TRBJ1-1; D ambiguous. V was pared by 8 bases and J by 0 bases, with 5 bases between. The CDR3 has 11 amino acids. Per germline, CDR1 SGHNT and CDR2 YYREEE (reference sequence). The chain's CDR3 is CASSLNTEAFF. The CDR3 DNA is TGTGCCAGTTCATTGAACACTGAAGCTTTCTTT.

CDR3 coding DNA: TGTGCCAGCAGCCGCCAGGAAGGCTCCAATCAGCCCCAGCATTTT. This gives the protein CASSRQEGSNQPQHF. This chain connects TRBV16 to TRBJ1-5; D is uncertain. This CDR3 is 15 amino acids long. CDR1 KGHSY and CDR2 FQNENV come from the germline V gene. V was shortened by 4 bases and J by 3 bases, with 13 bases between the two germline ends.

With respect to this clone: The same CDR3 arises from other DNA sequences in this sample as well. This sequence joins TRBV18 and TRBJ1-4; 7 nucleotides match TRBD1. The germline V gene encodes CDR1 KGHSH and CDR2 LQKENI. The V and J ends lost 2 bases and 5 bases, in that order; junction bases with no gene match: 2. The CDR3 has 14 residues. CDR3 DNA: TGTGCCAGCTCACCAAGCAGGGGGAATGAAAAACTGTTTTTT. Translating it yields CASSPSRGNEKLFF.

The chain joins TRBV5-8 to TRBJ2-7; 9 bases match TRBD2. This CDR3 has 19 amino acids. V shed 3 bases and J 2 bases; nucleotides not matched to a gene: 18. Per the germline V gene, CDR1 is SGHTS and CDR2 is YDEGEE. The DNA for the CDR3 is TGTGCCAGCAGCTATGAAAGGATGCTGGTGCTAGCGGGGACCTACGAGCAGTACTTC. Translating gives CASSYERMLVLAGTYEQYF.

The chain links TRBV12-5 to TRBJ2-3, with 14 bases fitting TRBD2. Germline trimming cut 5 bases from V and 2 bases from J; bases unmatched to any gene: 6. This CDR3 has 17 amino acids. From germline, CDR1 is LGHNT and CDR2 FRNRAP. The CDR3 protein is CASGQGLAGAVTDTQYF. CDR3 DNA: TGTGCTAGTGGTCAGGGACTAGCGGGAGCGGTCACAGATACGCAGTATTTT.

The chain is built from TRBV29-1 and TRBJ2-3; 7 bases align to TRBD2. The CDR3 spans 15 residues. V was pared by 3 bases and J by 2 bases, with 8 bases of the junction left unmatched. Germline-derived CDR1 and CDR2 are SQVTM and ANQGSEA. CDR3 in DNA: TGCAGCGTTGAGTCCCCTAGCGGACTCACAGATACGCAGTATTTT. It is translated as CSVESPSGLTDTQYF.

As to this clone: Other DNA sequences in this sample translate to the same CDR3. The rearrangement uses TRBV28 and TRBJ1-2; TRBD1 aligns across 8 bases. This CDR3 has 12 amino acids. The trim removed 5 bases at V and 5 bases at J, leaving 1 base unmatched. Germline CDR1 and CDR2: MDHEN and SYDVKM. The CDR3 DNA reads as TGTGCCAGCAGTCGACAGGGGTATGGCTACACCTTC. The encoded protein is CASSRQGYGYTF.

V gene TRBV6-2 or TRBV6-3 combines with J gene TRBJ2-3; D remains unclear. The CDR3 sequence is 15 residues long. The germline gives CDR1 MNHEY, CDR2 SVGEGT. V was cut by 2 bases and J by 0 bases, with 9 bases left in between. For the CDR3, the DNA is TGTGCCAGCAGTTACGCGGTCACTAGCACAGATACGCAGTATTTT. Translated: CASSYAVTSTDTQYF.

This clone was seen a handful of times. This chain links TRBV5-1 with TRBJ1-1; D uncertain. The V gene lost 1 base and the J gene lost 0 bases, with 7 bases spanning the gap. The CDR3 sequence is 14 residues long. Germline CDR1 is SGHRS and CDR2 is YFSETQ. The CDR3 nucleotides read TGCGCCAGCAGCTTGCAACAGATGAACACTGAAGCTTTCTTT. This sequence encodes CASSLQQMNTEAFF.

This clone was counted a single time. The sample has other DNA sequences that encode this CDR3 too. The chain joins TRBV3-1 (or the pseudogene TRBV3-2) to TRBJ1-2, with D tentatively TRBD1 (6 bases). The CDR3 consists of 14 residues. With 4 bases removed from V and 1 base from J, the gap between germline ends came to 10 bases. Germline-derived CDR1 and CDR2 are LGHDT and YNNKEL (reference sequence). The DNA of the CDR3 is TGTGCCAGCAGCCCGGGACATAGTAACTATGGCTACACCTTC. Protein product: CASSPGHSNYGYTF.

For the CDR3, the DNA is TGTGCCTGGAGTGCCGAAGACAGGGGGAACACTGAAGCTTTCTTT. This encodes CAWSAEDRGNTEAFF. The V call is TRBV30, the J call TRBJ1-1; 8 bases fit TRBD1. J gave up 1 base and V 1 base, and 5 bases lay outside the gene matches. The V gene's germline CDR1 is GTSNPN and CDR2 SVGIG (reference sequence). CDR3 length equals 15 residues.

The chain has TRBV10-2 and TRBJ2-7; 7 bases are a match to TRBD2. Germline CDR1 reads WSHSY; CDR2 reads SAAADI. The V gene end was trimmed by 0 bases and the J gene end by 7 bases; junction bases not matched to a gene: 21. The CDR3 covers 19 residues. The CDR3 is CASSESFKAGPGLPWEQYF. CDR3 coding DNA: TGCGCCAGCAGTGAGTCTTTCAAGGCAGGACCGGGACTACCCTGGGAGCAGTACTTC.

This clone occurred a few times. Other DNA sequences in the same sample also yield this CDR3. The chain carries TRBV7-2 and TRBJ2-3; 8 nucleotides match TRBD1. The ends lost 3 bases at V and 1 base at J; junction bases unmatched: 0. Per germline, CDR1 SGHTA and CDR2 FQGNSA. The CDR3 covers 14 residues. In nucleotides, the CDR3 is TGTGCCAGCAGCTTGACAGGGGGCACAGATACGCAGTATTTT. Amino acids: CASSLTGGTDTQYF.